This T cell receptor beta chain was sequenced for a study of identical twins. General observations from the study: Analyses of zero insertions could be partly confounded by invariant MAIT and iNKT cells.

TCRdb independently ran MiXCR on the 5' RACE reads; one entry per CDR3 protein. The sample shows 700,000 or so distinct CDR3 sequences, 8.5% to 9% of them seen only once. This clonotype was seen a handful of times. Antigen specificity is unknown. CDR1 GTSNPN and CDR2 SVGIG come from the germline V gene (reference sequence). Trimming stripped 2 bases from V and 1 base from J, with 2 bases between. This CDR3 comprises 12 residues. In addition, the sample was reused for a study of yellow fever vaccine responses in identical twins.

Material for sequencing was PBMCs. This sequence joins TRBV30 and TRBJ2-2, with D unclear. The TCR originated in a woman in her late teens or twenties in good health. The CDR3 region is CAWSKNTGELFF. CDR3 coding DNA: TGTGCCTGGAGTAAGAACACCGGGGAGCTGTTTTTT.